This T cell receptor (beta chain) stems from a study of blood T cell repertoires in COVID-19 (TCRdb year 2020). Context from the whole study: The collaborator samples originated in the United States, Italy and Spain and spanned the acute and convalescent phases of COVID-19. Deeply sampled blood TCRbeta repertoires from subjects exposed to, actively infected with, or recovered from COVID-19 were included in the dataset. Nearly every sample came with metadata listing a de-identified subject ID, COVID-19 status, age in years and sex. Where available, HLA class I and class II types were obtained from metadata supplied by the sample provider rather than from assay-based typing. The material from the prospective study consisted of cDNA or gDNA derived from T cells, B-cell-depleted T cells, or PBMCs. Samples came from the ongoing ImmuneRACE study (first 160 participants) plus 1,254 subjects from 6 global collaborators. A freely available public database, intended as a resource for researchers studying the immune response to SARS-CoV-2, is where the repertoires were released. Overall study outcomes, separate from this receptor: The quantity of clinical and demographic metadata differed by source and by participant and was supplied without curation.

Note on this clone: Its antigen target is currently unknown. Base qualities are not provided; no much larger clone lies one nucleotide away.

CDR1 and CDR2 were assigned from the germline V gene as SNHLY and FYNNEI. Reading from cysteine to phenylalanine, the CDR3 counts 13 amino acids. Only the CDR3 DNA is retained, 39 bases long and in frame from the first base. Trimming at the junction amounts to 4 bases on V and 6 bases on J, and the germline ends lie 12 bases apart. One collaborating source in Seattle enrolled patients during active infection and followed them longitudinally through the course of disease. The collaborating institutions used their own protocols to collect whole blood in K2EDTA tubes. For TCRbeta analysis, collaborators shipped samples as frozen whole blood, isolated PBMCs, or DNA extracted from either of those sample types. The immunoSEQ Assay, a bias-controlled multiplex PCR, was used to amplify TCRbeta CDR3 regions from genomic DNA. The paper's data handling went like this. The number of nucleated cells in each sample was estimated by amplification of reference gene primers within the assay. Sequence reads were collapsed and filtered to measure the absolute abundance of every unique TCRbeta CDR3 rearrangement. For each sample, productive Simpson clonality was calculated by taking the square root of Simpson's diversity index across productive rearrangements. The table was pulled from immuneACCESS by TCRdb, which kept in-frame rearrangements only. Such tables lose some clones; where checked, under half of the loss comes from unresolved V genes, and the rest has no known cause. V and J calls and clone size follow that table, whereas D and trimming were derived from the DNA. Within this sample are about 440,000 clones, with roughly 88% of them counted one time only. The ten largest clones represent roughly 12% of the sample.

The material sequenced was peripheral blood. This chain is built from TRBV2 and TRBJ1-1; D gene: possibly TRBD1, on 6 matching bases. This sequence originates from a woman between 50 and 59 years old with COVID-19, enrolled during active disease. CDR3 sequence: CASSATGRAEAFF. The DNA is TGTGCCAGCAGTGCAACAGGGAGGGCTGAAGCTTTCTTT.